This is a list of T cell receptor beta chains from one sample in a study of blood T cell repertoires in COVID-19. TCRdb keeps only in-frame clones here, not all; method: immunoSEQ multiplex PCR. Among 180,000 or so clones, roughly 85% were seen once, and the ten largest hold around 4.3%. Material: PBMCs or T cells enriched from blood (not recorded which). The receptors derive from a woman in her fifties or sixties who had recovered from COVID-19. Both conserved end residues are part of each CDR3. A D gene is named only where the DNA matches it firmly. Not every row has a clone size; where given, it reads once, few, many or a size class.

TRBV28	TRBJ2-2	.	.	CASSLLSGYGGELFF	TGTGCCAGCAGTTTACTTTCGGGGTATGGCGGGGAGCTGTTTTTT
TRBV14	TRBJ1-1	.	once	CASSQDNPGARGMNTEAFF	TGTGCCAGCAGCCAAGATAATCCAGGGGCTAGGGGGATGAACACTGAAGCTTTCTTT
TRBV9	TRBJ2-1	TRBD2	.	CASSALVGGGAGVEQFF	TGTGCCAGCAGCGCCCTGGTCGGCGGGGGGGCCGGGGTTGAGCAGTTCTTC
TRBV5-3	TRBJ1-1	.	.	CARSRQGSLNTEAFF	TGTGCCAGAAGCCGTCAGGGGTCGCTGAACACTGAAGCTTTCTTT
TRBV28	TRBJ1-5	.	.	CASSWNGNQPQHF	TGTGCCAGCAGTTGGAACGGGAATCAGCCCCAGCATTTT
TRBV18	TRBJ1-1	TRBD1	once	CASSPRESGGFGTEAFF	TGTGCCAGCTCACCACGGGAGTCAGGGGGGTTTGGCACTGAAGCTTTCTTT
TRBV12-3/TRBV12-4	TRBJ2-3	TRBD2	once	CATNRGVMGTQYF	TGTGCCACCAACCGGGGGGTAATGGGTACGCAGTATTTT
TRBV19	TRBJ1-1	.	.	CASSARQNRNTEAFF	TGTGCCAGTAGTGCCAGACAGAATAGGAACACTGAAGCTTTCTTT
TRBV19	TRBJ1-5	TRBD1	.	CASQGGTGGNQPQHF	TGTGCCAGCCAAGGGGGGACAGGCGGGAATCAGCCCCAGCATTTT
TRBV3-1/TRBV3-2	TRBJ1-3	TRBD1	.	CASSRDRGYNSGNTIYF	TGTGCCAGCAGCCGGGACAGGGGATACAACTCTGGAAACACCATATATTTT
TRBV10-2	TRBJ1-2	.	.	CAIYREGTYGYTF	TGCGCCATCTACAGGGAGGGAACCTATGGCTACACCTTC
TRBV11-3	TRBJ2-3	TRBD1	.	CASTSTGDGTDTQYF	TGTGCCAGCACGTCGACAGGGGACGGCACAGATACGCAGTATTTT
TRBV28	TRBJ2-1	TRBD2	.	CASSFSSGGASYINEQFF	TGTGCCAGCAGTTTTAGCAGCGGGGGGGCCAGTTATATAAATGAGCAGTTCTTC
TRBV25-1	TRBJ1-2	TRBD1	.	CASSDGQGAYYGYTF	TGTGCCAGCAGTGATGGGCAGGGGGCCTACTATGGCTACACCTTC
TRBV7-3	TRBJ2-1	.	.	CASSSRLNEQFF	TGTGCCAGCAGCTCCCGGTTGAATGAGCAGTTCTTC
TRBV5-1	TRBJ1-2	TRBD1	.	CASSLQGARGYTF	TGCGCCAGCAGCTTACAGGGGGCGAGAGGCTACACCTTC
TRBV7-2	TRBJ2-1	.	.	CASSPRYNEQFF	TGTGCCAGCAGCCCCCGCTACAATGAGCAGTTCTTC
TRBV21-1	TRBJ2-1	.	.	CASSRRGVVSHYNEQFF	TGTGCCAGCAGCAGGCGGGGGGTGGTCAGCCATTACAATGAGCAGTTCTTC
TRBV7-3	TRBJ2-3	TRBD2	.	CASSSPTPRTSGGTSTDTQYF	TGTGCCAGCAGCTCACCGACGCCCAGGACTAGCGGGGGGACTAGCACAGATACGCAGTATTTT
TRBV6-5	TRBJ2-1	.	.	CASSYRGYHNEQFF	TGTGCCAGCAGTTACCGGGGATACCACAATGAGCAGTTCTTC
TRBV5-1	TRBJ1-1	.	.	CATSLGDTEAFF	TGCGCCACCTCCCTGGGAGACACTGAAGCTTTCTTT
TRBV6-5	TRBJ1-1	.	.	CASSRTGKTTEAFF	TGTGCCAGCAGTAGAACAGGGAAGACGACTGAAGCTTTCTTT
TRBV7-2	TRBJ2-5	TRBD2	.	CASSLAGPRGGRTQYF	TGTGCCAGCAGCTTAGCTGGGCCACGGGGGGGCCGGACCCAGTACTTC
TRBV3-1/TRBV3-2	TRBJ1-1	.	.	CASSQGVGYEAFF	TGTGCCAGCAGCCAAGGCGTGGGCTATGAAGCTTTCTTT
TRBV2	TRBJ1-4	.	.	CASKGVNEKLFF	TGTGCCAGCAAGGGAGTGAATGAAAAACTGTTTTTT
TRBV9	TRBJ1-1	.	.	CASSALRWLNTEAFF	TGTGCCAGCAGCGCGCTCAGGTGGCTGAACACTGAAGCTTTCTTT
TRBV7-2	TRBJ1-6	.	.	CASSGSTFGTLHF	TGTGCCAGCAGCGGTTCCACCTTCGGGACCCTCCACTTT